What follows are 12 T cell receptor beta chains derived from one specimen sequenced in a study of blood T cell repertoires in COVID-19. The protocol was immunoSEQ multiplex PCR, while the TCRdb copy is restricted to in-frame clones and leaves out a portion. Of under 200,000 clones in the sample, 75% to 90% were seen once. Sequenced sample: peripheral blood. All receptors derive from a man aged 65 to 85 with active or convalescent COVID-19.

The chain couples TRBV10-1 to TRBJ1-2; tentative D call: TRBD1 (6 bases). V was shortened by 5 bases and J by 2 bases, with 9 bases between the two germline ends. The CDR3 is 13 residues long. Looked up from germline, CDR1 is WNHNN and CDR2 is SYGVQD (reference sequence). This chain's CDR3 is CASSSDRNYGYTF. In DNA form, the CDR3 reads TGCGCCAGCAGTTCTGACAGGAACTATGGCTACACCTTC.

V usage is TRBV28 and J usage is TRBJ2-5, with 11 positions matching TRBD1. J lost 4 bases, V lost 3 bases, and 4 bases had no gene match. Germline CDR1 is MDHEN and CDR2 is SYDVKM. The CDR3 has 15 residues. The CDR3 loop is CASSFPGTGGETQYF. The CDR3 DNA reads TGTGCCAGCAGTTTCCCAGGGACAGGGGGAGAGACCCAGTACTTC.

The chain links TRBV6-5 to TRBJ2-1; 8 bases match TRBD2. The CDR3 has 15 amino acids. The germline CDR1 and CDR2 sequences are MNHEY and SVGAGI. J lost 3 bases, V lost 9 bases, and 10 bases had no gene match. CDR3 amino acids: CASSTGTRSYNEQFF. CDR3 DNA: TGTGCCAGTTCAACCGGGACTAGGAGCTACAATGAGCAGTTCTTC.

V is TRBV25-1 and J is TRBJ2-3; 8 bases match TRBD1. This CDR3 comprises 15 residues. Germline-derived CDR1 and CDR2 are MGHDK and SYGVNS. Trimming took 3 bases from V and 9 from J; bases not matched to a gene: 11. Here the CDR3 reads CASSDSGQALQTQYF. The CDR3 DNA follows: TGTGCCAGCAGTGATTCGGGACAGGCTCTCCAAACGCAGTATTTT.

The rearrangement links TRBV20-1 to TRBJ1-2; D gene uncertain. Trimming left V 0 bases short and J 10 bases short, with 3 bases between. CDR3 length equals 9 residues. Germline V CDR1 and CDR2: DFQATT, SNEGSKA (reference sequence). This chain's CDR3 is CSARDLYTF. CDR3 in DNA: TGCAGTGCTAGAGATCTCTACACCTTC.

The chain links TRBV27 to TRBJ1-1, with a weak D call TRBD1 (6 bases). Trimming pared 5 bases from V and 3 bases from J, leaving 13 bases between. Germline CDR1 reads MNHEY; CDR2 reads SMNVEV (reference sequence). This CDR3 has 14 residues. CDR3 coding DNA: TGTGCCAGCAGTCCCAGCAGGGGATACACTGAAGCTTTCTTT. Protein sequence: CASSPSRGYTEAFF.

The V gene is TRBV2, the J gene TRBJ1-4; D is ambiguous. There are 15 residues in the CDR3. The V and J ends lost 4 bases and 0 bases respectively, with 9 bases between them. Germline V gene data show CDR1 as SNHLY and CDR2 as FYNNEI. CDR3 sequence reads: CASSGRVATNEKLFF. DNA of the CDR3: TGTGCCAGCAGTGGGAGGGTAGCAACTAATGAAAAACTGTTTTTT.

This chain joins TRBV6-2 or TRBV6-3 and TRBJ1-1, with unresolved D. This CDR3 spans 13 amino acids. V lost 4 bases and J 5 bases, leaving 11 bases between the germline ends. The V gene's germline CDR1 is MNHEY and CDR2 SVGEGT. In nucleotides, the CDR3 is TGTGCCAGCAGTTTACGGGTGGTAACTGAAGCTTTCTTT. Translation: CASSLRVVTEAFF.

CDR3 protein: CASSQTLRETQYF. As DNA, the CDR3 is TGTGCCAGCAGCCAAACGTTGAGGGAGACCCAGTACTTC. The J gene is TRBJ2-5, the V gene TRBV3-1 (or the pseudogene TRBV3-2); D uncertain. The V gene's germline CDR1 is LGHDT and CDR2 YNNKEL (reference sequence). The CDR3 is 13 amino acids. V lost 2 bases and J 5 bases, leaving 9 bases between the germline ends.

This chain uses TRBV27 with TRBJ1-1; 8 bases line up with TRBD1. Trimming cost V 6 bases and J 4 bases; bases outside gene matches: 4. The CDR3 runs 13 residues. Germline CDR1 reads MNHEY; CDR2 reads SMNVEV (reference sequence). CDR3 nucleotide sequence: TGTGCCAGCAGGGGCACAGGGGGCACTGAAGCTTTCTTT. Translating it yields CASRGTGGTEAFF.

The V and J genes are TRBV4-1 and TRBJ2-1, with D tentatively TRBD1 (5 bases). The germline gives CDR1 MGHRA, CDR2 YSYEKL. With 2 bases removed from V and 9 bases from J, the gap between germline ends came to 14 bases. This CDR3 contains 14 residues. As DNA, the CDR3 is TGCGCCAGCAGCCAATGGTCAGGGAATGTTGAGCAGTTCTTC. Amino acid sequence: CASSQWSGNVEQFF.

This clone was detected once. The rearrangement links TRBV7-6 to TRBJ2-7; D is undetermined. The CDR3 consists of 13 residues. Germline assignment: CDR1 SGHVS and CDR2 FNYEAQ. V lost 9 bases and J lost 4, with 16 bases in between. CDR3 loop: CASTSVSPYEQYF. The CDR3, as DNA: TGTGCCAGTACCTCAGTGTCCCCGTACGAGCAGTACTTC.